The 10 T cell receptor beta chains listed next were all sequenced from one sample in a study of T cells in Graves' hyperthyroidism and ophthalmopathy. Amplification targeted TCR beta CDR3 regions from RNA transcripts. First-round RT-PCR of the TCR CDR3 relied on the HTBI primer set. TCRdb re-called the multiplex PCR reads with MiXCR, one entry per CDR3 protein. The sample contains under 450,000 distinct CDR3 sequences, more than 15% of which appear only once. The sequencing sample was made of blood. These receptors all come from a young woman with Graves' hyperthyroidism.

This clonotype showed up many times. J is TRBJ1-4 and V is TRBV3-1; possible D gene TRBD1, 6 bases. Trimming removed 2 bases from V and 10 bases from J, with 14 bases in between. The CDR3 has 14 residues. CDR1 and CDR2 from the germline V gene are LGHDT and YNNKEL (reference sequence). The CDR3 DNA reads as TGTGCCAGCAGCCAACCAGGGGCGGAAGGAAAACTGTTTTTT. Its translation is CASSQPGAEGKLFF.

This clonotype came up a few times. The junction departs from the called germline gene at one end, perhaps through a read error. This chain links TRBV7-7 with TRBJ1-5; TRBD1 is a possible D gene (5 bases). The CDR3 covers 17 residues. Germline CDR1 reads SSHAT; CDR2 reads FNYEAQ (reference sequence). CDR3 nucleotides: TGTGCTAGCAGCTTAGGACGGGGGGGGAATAGCAATCAGCCCCAGCATTTT. It yields the protein CASSLGRGGNSNQPQHF.

This clonotype was detected many times. This chain joins TRBV27 and TRBJ1-6; unclear D gene. This CDR3 spans 17 amino acids. Germline CDR1 reads MNHEY; CDR2 reads SMNVEV (reference sequence). Trimming took off 6 bases at V and 3 bases at J, with 18 bases between the two ends. This chain's CDR3 is CASSRDRPIYYNSPLHF. CDR3 bases: TGTGCCAGCAGCCGCGATAGACCTATATACTATAATTCACCCCTCCACTTT.

The chain couples TRBV2 to TRBJ1-1; no clear D gene. The CDR3 has 15 residues. Looked up from germline, CDR1 is SNHLY and CDR2 is FYNNEI. Trimming took off 2 bases at V and 4 bases at J, with 14 bases between the two ends. This CDR3 is CASSEQKWEVTEAFF. In nucleotides, the CDR3 is TGTGCCAGCAGTGAACAGAAGTGGGAGGTCACTGAAGCTTTCTTT.

There are many counts of this clonotype. J is TRBJ2-1 and V is TRBV6-1; the match to TRBD2 covers 7 bases. The CDR3 spans 17 residues. CDR1 and CDR2 (germline): MNHNS, SASEGT. The junction had 12 bases not matched to a gene; V was cut back by 0 bases and J by 7 bases. The CDR3 sequence is CASSEAGFAGEENEQFF. The CDR3 DNA follows: TGTGCCAGCAGTGAAGCCGGGTTTGCGGGAGAAGAAAATGAGCAGTTCTTC.

Details on this clonotype: This sequence may be a read error, since a much larger clone differs from it by one base. This sequence joins TRBV20-1 and TRBJ2-7, with D perhaps matching TRBD2 (6 bases). The length of the CDR3 is 13 residues. Germline V gene lookup returns CDR1 DFQATT and CDR2 SNEGSKA (reference sequence). CDR3 coding DNA: TGCGCCTTTGGAGGGGCCCCTCCCTACGAGCAGTACTTC. Its protein is CAFGGAPPYEQYF.

This clonotype was observed at least ten times. The CDR3: CASSLAGEVEETQYF. The CDR3 DNA follows: TGTGCCAGCAGCTTAGCGGGAGAGGTGGAAGAGACCCAGTACTTC. V and J are TRBV5-6 and TRBJ2-5; 8 bases map to TRBD2. This CDR3 is built from 15 residues. Germline values: CDR1 SGHDT, CDR2 YYEEEE. The J segment lost 3 bases and the V segment lost 2 bases, leaving 6 bases of the junction unmatched.

Many counts were recorded for this clonotype. The genes are TRBV7-2 and TRBJ2-3, with TRBD1 matching 8 bases. In germline, CDR1 is SGHTA, CDR2 FQGNSA. V lost 3 bases to trimming and J lost 8 bases; unmatched junction nucleotides: 1. This CDR3 contains 12 residues. As DNA, the CDR3 is TGTGCCAGCAGCTTCACAGGGGGTACGCAGTATTTT. As protein: CASSFTGGTQYF.

This clonotype was observed a handful of times. The genes are TRBV6-1 and TRBJ2-2; D possibly corresponds to TRBD1 (6 bases). V was shortened by 6 bases and J by 3 bases, with 14 bases between the two germline ends. Germline CDR1 is MNHNS and CDR2 is SASEGT. The CDR3 extends over 15 amino acids. CDR3 sequence (DNA): TGTGCCAGCAGCCGGGACAAGTCAGACACCGGGGAGCTGTTTTTT. Its protein product is CASSRDKSDTGELFF.

This clonotype was observed many times. This chain connects TRBV12-3 or TRBV12-4 to TRBJ2-3, with D unresolved. V was cut by 3 bases and J by 0 bases, with 10 bases left in between. The CDR3 length is 15 residues. The CDR3 loop is CASSFVETSTDTQYF. The DNA of the CDR3 is TGTGCCAGCAGTTTTGTCGAGACTAGCACAGATACGCAGTATTTT.